The sequence of this T cell receptor (beta chain) was determined in a study of shared clonotypes between healthy human individuals (TCRdb year 2020). As for the study more broadly: The cohort included a few men and a couple of women between 18 and 49 years of age. Per donor, three plates each were used for CD4 naive and CD4 memory, two for CD8 naive, and one for CD8 memory. To estimate repertoire size and how much clonotypes are shared between individuals, the study performed deep sequencing of blood TCR repertoires from a few healthy adults. To increase sequencing depth and limit assay-specific biases, different laboratories used diverse techniques to prepare libraries and sequence TCR repertoires. Between about 0.85 and 9.5 billion PBMCs per donor were obtained by leukapheresis. General conclusions and limits of the study: Based on pairwise subsampling, the degree of clonotype sharing among donors was expected to be affected by sequencing depth. Because the study included only a small number of donors, the genetic and exposure-history diversity represented was limited. Only blood was sampled, and tissue TCR repertoires likely differ from those in blood. Rarefaction of sorted-subset datasets indicated incomplete sequencing despite the large sequencing depth. Compared with non-shared clonotypes, clonotypes shared by all four sorted-subset donors had higher generation probabilities. Roughly 5% of naive CD4, more than 3% of naive CD8, about 2.5% of memory CD4, and 0.4% of memory CD8 clonotypes were shared across several donors. Naive subsets generally had larger estimated clonotype richness than memory subsets did.

A note on this clone: Its antigen remains undetermined. Nothing much larger sits one base from this clone, and base qualities are not available.

Healthy HIV-negative adults with no recently reported acute infections or vaccinations were included as donors. Only Caucasian adults living in Nashville, Tennessee, USA were represented among the donors. Magnetic negative selection was used to enrich CD4+ T cells, after which naive cells were positively selected on CD45RA and the negative fraction became the memory subset. After blood collection by leukapheresis, PBMCs were isolated using Ficoll-Histopaque density gradient centrifugation and then cryopreserved in the vapor phase of liquid nitrogen. Purity and quantity of every magnetically sorted T cell population were checked by analytical flow cytometry. From each sorted fraction, genomic DNA was isolated and quantified by UV absorbance on a Nanodrop 2000c. Using the deep immunoSEQ assay, TCR CDR3 regions were amplified from genomic DNA by multiplex PCR. Extracted genomic DNA from each cell subset was distributed evenly across all wells of several immunoSEQ 96-well plates, and each plate was treated as a replicate. For sorted subsets, each replicate PCR was loaded with roughly 0.2 ug genomic DNA, equivalent to 25,000 to 35,000 T cell genomes. Purified libraries were quantified with a Qubit 3.0 fluorometer, sized on a Bioanalyzer 2100, and re-quantified with the KAPA Library Quantification kit. Every immunoSEQ 96-well plate was sequenced on a separate single-read 150-cycle Illumina NextSeq 550 flow cell. The paper's data handling went like this. Because only junctional sequences without quality scores were contained in the immunoSEQ output, filtering matching that applied to full-length reads could not be performed. To assign V/J genes and CDR3, sequences were annotated using PyIR, a Python wrapper for IgBLAST v1.9, with IMGT germline references. Reads were removed for weak V/J assignments (E-value above 1e-6), missing CDR3, stop codons, out-of-frame junctions, or ambiguous translated residues. V3J clonotypes were defined as sequences sharing an identical inferred V gene, J gene, and CDR3 amino acid sequence. The percentage overlap between two repertoires was calculated by dividing the number of shared unique clonotypes by the size of the smaller repertoire. Richness of each repertoire was evaluated using RTK rarefaction, the Chao1 estimator, and Recon v2.1 estimates of unobserved clonotypes. For all TCRbeta clonotypes obtained by the gDNA method from a few donors, generation probabilities were computed with OLGA. TCRdb holds this immuneACCESS table with in-frame rearrangements only. Some clones are missing; in checked studies, unresolved V genes explain under half, and the rest has no known cause. V and J calls plus clone size are reproduced from that table; the DNA served to infer D and trimming. The sample contains approximately 2.3 million clones, approximately 93% of them found a single time. The ten largest clonotypes hold about 0.39% of the sample.

The sequence was obtained from a man between 18 and 35 years old in good health. Some clones in this sample may be carry-over from other donors' samples. The sequencing sample was made of naive CD4+ T cells from PBMCs. Sample cell subset or site, as interpreted from the label and publication: CD45RA+ positively selected.

CDR3 sequence: CASRSGGEQYF. Here is the DNA: TGCGCCAGCAGGTCTGGGGGCGAGCAGTACTTC. The chain uses TRBV5-1 and TRBJ2-7, with the D segment possibly TRBD1 or TRBD2, each aligning over 5 bases. Sequences SGHRS (CDR1) and YFSETQ (CDR2) are obtained from the germline V gene. The CDR3, from cysteine to phenylalanine, totals 11 residues. Just the 33-base CDR3 DNA is kept, in frame starting at base 1. V loses 5 bases, J loses 6 bases, and the germline ends lie 9 bases apart. Joined to the reference TRBV5-1 and TRBJ2-7 proteins, this CDR3 gives the full variable domain: KAGVTQTPRYLIKTRGQQVTLSCSPISGHRSVSWYQQTPGQGLQFLFEYFSETQRNKGNFPGRFSGRQFSNSRSEMNVSTLELGDSALYLCASRSGGEQYFGPGTRLTVT.